This is a list of T cell receptor beta chains from one sample in a study of shared clonotypes between healthy human individuals. The protocol was immunoSEQ multiplex PCR, while the TCRdb copy is restricted to in-frame clones and leaves out a portion. Here the sample spans more than 1.2 million clones, around 98.5% being singletons. Sequencing input: naive CD4+ T cells sorted from blood. The receptor set was obtained from a man aged 25-45 years in good health. Both conserved end residues are part of each CDR3. The order of the fields is CDR3 protein, CDR3 DNA, J gene, CDR3 length, V gene, D gene, clone size. D genes are given only for firm matches. Clone size is shown for a subset of rows, as once, few, many or a class of expanded clone.

CASSSQTGNYGYTF | TGTGCCAGCAGTTCCCAGACAGGCAACTATGGCTACACCTTC | TRBJ1-2 | 14 | TRBV28 | . | .
CASSLVGQNYEQYF | TGCGCCAGCAGCTTGGTAGGGCAGAACTACGAGCAGTACTTC | TRBJ2-7 | 14 | TRBV5-1 | . | .
CASSDWDWTEAFF | TGTGCCAGCAGTGACTGGGATTGGACTGAAGCTTTCTTT | TRBJ1-1 | 13 | TRBV6-1 | . | .
CASSLQGGTTYEQYF | TGTGCCAGCAGTTTACAAGGCGGGACAACCTACGAGCAGTACTTC | TRBJ2-7 | 15 | TRBV27 | . | once
CASSLPGAVNTGELFF | TGTGCCAGCAGCTTACCCGGGGCAGTAAACACCGGGGAGCTGTTTTTT | TRBJ2-2 | 16 | TRBV11-3 | . | .
CSVTGQINEQYF | TGCAGCGTTACAGGACAGATAAACGAGCAGTACTTC | TRBJ2-7 | 12 | TRBV29-1 | . | once
CASSFPAGQNTEAFF | TGTGCCAGCAGCTTTCCGGCAGGGCAGAACACTGAAGCTTTCTTT | TRBJ1-1 | 15 | TRBV5-4 | . | once
CASSLSGLGPDTQYF | TGCGCCAGCAGCCTCTCGGGACTAGGGCCAGATACGCAGTATTTT | TRBJ2-3 | 15 | TRBV5-1 | TRBD2 | .
CASSKLAEPNEQFF | TGTGCCAGTAGTAAACTAGCGGAGCCCAATGAGCAGTTCTTC | TRBJ2-1 | 14 | TRBV19 | TRBD2 | .
CASSDLGRGTDTQYF | TGTGCCAGCAGTGATTTGGGCAGGGGGACAGATACGCAGTATTTT | TRBJ2-3 | 15 | TRBV6-1 | TRBD1 | .
CASSREAGGTYEQYF | TGTGCCAGCAGTCGGGAGGCGGGAGGGACCTACGAGCAGTACTTC | TRBJ2-7 | 15 | TRBV2 | TRBD2 | .
CASSQGTVLAKNIQYF | TGTGCCAGCAGCCAAGGGACAGTACTAGCCAAAAACATTCAGTACTTC | TRBJ2-4 | 16 | TRBV7-9 | TRBD1 | once
CASSFGGTGELFF | TGTGCCAGCAGTTTTGGGGGCACCGGGGAGCTGTTTTTT | TRBJ2-2 | 13 | TRBV28 | . | .
CAISELGDSYNEQFF | TGTGCCATCAGTGAGTTGGGAGACTCCTACAATGAGCAGTTCTTC | TRBJ2-1 | 15 | TRBV10-3 | . | .
CASSYDGSSNQPQHF | TGTGCCAGCAGTTACGACGGATCTAGCAATCAGCCCCAGCATTTT | TRBJ1-5 | 15 | TRBV6-5 | . | .
CASAGGGNEQFF | TGTGCCAGTGCGGGTGGAGGCAATGAGCAGTTCTTC | TRBJ2-1 | 12 | TRBV19 | . | .
CAGDIRRGTQETQYF | TGTGCCGGGGACATCCGGCGGGGAACCCAAGAGACCCAGTACTTC | TRBJ2-5 | 15 | TRBV21-1 | . | .
CASSGQTETQYF | TGTGCCAGCAGTGGACAGACTGAGACCCAGTACTTC | TRBJ2-5 | 12 | TRBV11-1 | . | once
CASSLTSGSETQYF | TGTGCCAGCAGCTTAACTAGCGGGAGTGAGACCCAGTACTTC | TRBJ2-5 | 14 | TRBV7-7 | TRBD2 | once
CASSSLTSGRANEQFF | TGTGCCAGCAGCTCGCTGACTAGCGGGAGGGCCAATGAGCAGTTCTTC | TRBJ2-1 | 16 | TRBV7-6 | TRBD2 | .
CAIRGTASGNTIYF | TGTGCCATCAGGGGGACAGCCTCTGGAAACACCATATATTTT | TRBJ1-3 | 14 | TRBV10-3 | TRBD1 | .
CASSFELAVPYNEQFF | TGTGCCAGCAGCTTTGAACTAGCGGTCCCTTACAATGAGCAGTTCTTC | TRBJ2-1 | 16 | TRBV7-3 | TRBD2 | .
CASSLAPTGPGSTEAFF | TGTGCCAGCAGCTTAGCCCCGACAGGTCCCGGGTCCACTGAAGCTTTCTTT | TRBJ1-1 | 17 | TRBV7-2 | . | .
CASSQGNRGVFEKLFF | TGCGCCAGCAGCCAAGGGAACAGGGGTGTATTTGAAAAACTGTTTTTT | TRBJ1-4 | 16 | TRBV4-3 | TRBD1 | .
CASSPRDSSAHEAFF | TGTGCCAGCTCACCCCGGGACAGCAGCGCCCATGAAGCTTTCTTT | TRBJ1-1 | 15 | TRBV18 | TRBD1 | .
CASSDQREETGELFF | TGTGCCAGCAGTGACCAGCGGGAGGAGACCGGGGAGCTGTTTTTT | TRBJ2-2 | 15 | TRBV2 | TRBD2 | .
CASSLSDGSTDTQYF | TGTGCCAGCAGCTTATCGGACGGTAGCACAGATACGCAGTATTTT | TRBJ2-3 | 15 | TRBV7-6 | . | .
CASSEADIHDQPQHF | TGTGCCAGCAGTGAAGCGGACATACACGATCAGCCCCAGCATTTT | TRBJ1-5 | 15 | TRBV2 | . | .
CASSLDFGDTQYF | TGTGCCAGCAGCTTAGACTTTGGAGATACGCAGTATTTT | TRBJ2-3 | 13 | TRBV11-2 | . | .
CASSYSGDSNQPQHF | TGTGCCAGCAGTTATTCAGGGGACAGCAATCAGCCCCAGCATTTT | TRBJ1-5 | 15 | TRBV6-5 | . | .
CATSTTRTARAFF | TGTGCCACCAGCACCACTCGGACCGCAAGAGCATTCTTC | TRBJ2-1 | 13 | TRBV15 | . | .
CSVIQSYEQYF | TGCAGCGTTATACAGTCCTACGAGCAGTACTTC | TRBJ2-7 | 11 | TRBV29-1 | . | .
CASSSGGQGLYEQYF | TGTGCCAGCAGCTCGGGGGGACAGGGACTCTACGAGCAGTACTTC | TRBJ2-7 | 15 | TRBV5-4 | TRBD1 | .
CASSFSRQETQYF | TGTGCCAGCAGCTTTTCCCGCCAAGAGACCCAGTACTTC | TRBJ2-5 | 13 | TRBV7-3 | . | .
CASSLEVKNTEAFF | TGTGCCAGCAGCTTGGAGGTCAAGAACACTGAAGCTTTCTTT | TRBJ1-1 | 14 | TRBV5-4 | . | once
CASSGSGGGETQYF | TGTGCCAGCAGTGGATCGGGTGGTGGGGAGACCCAGTACTTC | TRBJ2-5 | 14 | TRBV2 | . | .
CASSSIQGANQPQHF | TGTGCCAGCTCTTCAATTCAGGGGGCAAATCAGCCCCAGCATTTT | TRBJ1-5 | 15 | TRBV18 | TRBD1 | .
CASSIGTVNTGELFF | TGTGCCAGTAGTATTGGGACAGTGAACACCGGGGAGCTGTTTTTT | TRBJ2-2 | 15 | TRBV19 | TRBD1 | few
CASSLGTGRDTQYF | TGTGCCAGCAGCTTAGGGACAGGGAGGGATACGCAGTATTTT | TRBJ2-3 | 14 | TRBV7-6 | TRBD1 | .
CASSPRRDRGLLPETQYF | TGTGCCAGCAGTCCCCGCCGGGACAGGGGGCTACTCCCAGAGACCCAGTACTTC | TRBJ2-5 | 18 | TRBV27 | TRBD1 | .
CASRGGTVGEQYF | TGCGCCAGCAGAGGGGGAACAGTTGGCGAGCAGTACTTC | TRBJ2-7 | 13 | TRBV10-2 | . | once
CARRGLNTEAFF | TGTGCCAGGAGGGGGCTGAACACTGAAGCTTTCTTT | TRBJ1-1 | 12 | TRBV21-1 | . | .
CASSFGQGGGYGYTF | TGTGCCAGCAGTTTCGGACAGGGGGGGGGCTATGGCTACACCTTC | TRBJ1-2 | 15 | TRBV27 | TRBD1 | .
CASRQQGPSYGYTF | TGCGCCAGCAGGCAACAGGGGCCCTCCTATGGCTACACCTTC | TRBJ1-2 | 14 | TRBV5-1 | TRBD1 | .
CASTGGNGRADTQYF | TGTGCCAGCACGGGGGGGAACGGGAGGGCAGATACGCAGTATTTT | TRBJ2-3 | 15 | TRBV2 | TRBD2 | .
CASSTQLAGAENTQYF | TGTGCCAGCAGTACCCAACTAGCGGGAGCTGAAAATACGCAGTATTTT | TRBJ2-3 | 16 | TRBV6-6 | TRBD2 | .
CASGKQSNYGYTF | TGTGCCAGTGGGAAACAGAGTAACTATGGCTACACCTTC | TRBJ1-2 | 13 | TRBV19 | . | once
CASSYHSGPYEQYF | TGTGCCAGCAGCTACCATAGCGGCCCCTACGAGCAGTACTTC | TRBJ2-7 | 14 | TRBV11-2 | . | .
CASIPPGPSNEKLFF | TGTGCCAGCATTCCTCCGGGACCGAGTAATGAAAAACTGTTTTTT | TRBJ1-4 | 15 | TRBV9 | . | .
CASSHHQGEQYF | TGTGCCAGCAGCCATCATCAGGGTGAGCAGTACTTC | TRBJ2-7 | 12 | TRBV7-8 | . | .
CASSLGGGRGYEQFF | TGTGCCAGCAGCTTAGGGGGCGGGAGGGGATATGAGCAGTTCTTC | TRBJ2-1 | 15 | TRBV7-2 | TRBD2 | .
CASSPHRESCSGANVLTF | TGTGCCAGCAGTCCCCACCGGGAGTCATGCTCTGGGGCCAACGTCCTGACTTTC | TRBJ2-6 | 18 | TRBV6-7 | . | .
CASIRTRKEKLFF | TGTGCCAGCATTAGGACAAGAAAAGAAAAACTGTTTTTT | TRBJ1-4 | 13 | TRBV2 | . | .
CASGHGTNTDTQYF | TGTGCCAGTGGGCACGGGACTAACACAGATACGCAGTATTTT | TRBJ2-3 | 14 | TRBV6-6 | TRBD2 | .
CASSLNPGGYTF | TGTGCCAGCAGCTTGAACCCCGGAGGCTACACCTTC | TRBJ1-2 | 12 | TRBV5-6 | . | .
CASSPKGPYNEQFF | TGTGCCAGCTCACCAAAAGGACCCTACAATGAGCAGTTCTTC | TRBJ2-1 | 14 | TRBV18 | . | once